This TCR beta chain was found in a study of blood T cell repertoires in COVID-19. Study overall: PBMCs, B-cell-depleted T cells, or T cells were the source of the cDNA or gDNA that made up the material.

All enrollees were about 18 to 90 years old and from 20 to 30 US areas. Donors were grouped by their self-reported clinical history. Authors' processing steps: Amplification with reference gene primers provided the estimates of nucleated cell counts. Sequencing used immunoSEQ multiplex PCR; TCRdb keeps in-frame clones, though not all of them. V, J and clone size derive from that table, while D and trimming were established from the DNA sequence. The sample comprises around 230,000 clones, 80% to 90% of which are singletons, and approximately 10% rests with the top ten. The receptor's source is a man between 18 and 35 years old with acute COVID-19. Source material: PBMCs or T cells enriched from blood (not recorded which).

The CDR3 sequence: CSVETSTDTQYF. The CDR3 region has the DNA TGCAGCGTAGAGACTAGCACAGATACGCAGTATTTT. The V and J genes are TRBV29-1 and TRBJ2-3; D is undetermined. The CDR3 runs to 12 residues. V lost 6 bases and J 0 bases, leaving 7 bases between the germline ends. Germline V gene data show CDR1 as SQVTM and CDR2 as ANQGSEA.